Below are 19 T cell receptor beta chains sequenced from a single sample in a study of blood T cell repertoires in COVID-19. TCRdb keeps only in-frame clones here, not all; method: immunoSEQ multiplex PCR. The table lists a few hundred thousand clones, approximately 85% of them singletons. Sequenced: PBMCs or T cells enriched from blood (not recorded which). These receptors came from a man between 25 and 39 years old who had recovered from COVID-19.

The sample holds a few counts of this clone. This chain uses TRBV5-6 with TRBJ2-6; D remains unclear. The V end lost 4 bases, the J end lost 1 base, and 6 bases lay between the germline ends. The germline gives CDR1 SGHDT, CDR2 YYEEEE. The CDR3 has 14 residues. CDR3 sequence reads: CASSPSSGANVLTF. The CDR3 nucleotides read TGTGCCAGCAGCCCGTCTTCTGGGGCCAACGTCCTGACTTTC.

This CDR3 is CASSFGLGDRGYNEQFF. The CDR3 DNA reads as TGTGCCAGCAGCTTTGGGTTGGGGGACAGGGGCTACAATGAGCAGTTCTTC. The V gene is TRBV7-9, the J gene TRBJ2-1; 10 bases are a match to TRBD1. Germline CDR1 and CDR2: SEHNR and FQNEAQ (reference sequence). The V segment lost 3 bases and the J segment 3 bases; nucleotides outside the gene matches: 8. CDR3 length: 17 amino acids.

The CDR3 is CAWNRFFSSGANVLTF. The CDR3 DNA reads TGTGCCTGGAACAGGTTTTTCAGCTCTGGGGCCAACGTCCTGACTTTC. The chain combines TRBV30 with TRBJ2-6; weak D call: TRBD1 (5 bases). Trimming shortened V by 4 bases and J by 0 bases, and 13 bases separated the two germline ends. In germline, CDR1 is GTSNPN, CDR2 SVGIG (reference sequence). There are 16 residues in the CDR3.

The genes are TRBV5-4 and TRBJ2-7; TRBD2 matches 9 bases. Germline V CDR1 and CDR2: SGHNT, YYREEE (reference sequence). The CDR3 has 16 residues. The ends lost 1 base at V and 2 bases at J; junction bases unmatched: 7. CDR3 protein: CASSLQAGGPPYEQYF. DNA for the CDR3: TGTGCCAGCAGCTTGCAAGCGGGGGGCCCCCCCTACGAGCAGTACTTC.

The chain links TRBV18 to TRBJ2-1; 10 bases map to TRBD2. The CDR3 length is 15 residues. With 3 bases clipped from V and 5 bases from J, the junction kept 4 bases outside the gene matches. CDR1 and CDR2 (germline): KGHSH, LQKENI. CDR3 in amino acids: CASSPPSGGNNEQFF. In DNA, the CDR3 is TGTGCCAGCTCACCTCCTAGCGGGGGCAACAATGAGCAGTTCTTC.

This clone was seen only once. The chain links TRBV4-1 to TRBJ1-6; D is unresolved. The CDR3 covers 14 residues. V lost 0 bases and J 5 bases, leaving 5 bases between the germline ends. CDR1 and CDR2 (germline): MGHRA, YSYEKL. CDR3 sequence (DNA): TGCGCCAGCAGCCAAGATCCCAATAATTCACCCCTCCACTTT. Amino acid sequence: CASSQDPNNSPLHF.

The chain combines TRBV5-1 with TRBJ2-5; D is unresolved. The CDR3 covers 13 residues. Germline V lookup: CDR1 SGHRS, CDR2 YFSETQ. The germline V and J ends were trimmed by 5 bases and 5 bases, with 13 bases remaining between them. The CDR3 sequence: CASSIILLETQYF. In DNA, the CDR3 is TGCGCCAGCAGTATCATTTTACTGGAGACCCAGTACTTC.

The J gene is TRBJ2-2, the V gene TRBV7-8, with 8 bases fitting TRBD1. The ends lost 5 bases at V and 9 bases at J; junction bases unmatched: 8. The germline gives CDR1 SGHVS, CDR2 FQNEAQ. The CDR3 sequence is 14 residues long. The CDR3 sequence is CASSPRSGGRELFF. CDR3 in DNA: TGTGCCAGCAGCCCACGCTCAGGGGGCCGGGAGCTGTTTTTT.

The table lists this clone with a few counts. The chain recombines TRBV19 with TRBJ1-5; D is possibly TRBD1 (6 bases). Between the trimmed V and J ends, which lost 5 bases and 9 bases, there was a span of 17 bases. There are 14 residues in the CDR3. CDR1 and CDR2 (germline): LNHDA, SQIVND (reference sequence). The CDR3 DNA follows: TGTGCCAGTAGTGCACAGGGCCACGATTCGCCCCAGCATTTT. Its translation: CASSAQGHDSPQHF.

The rearrangement links TRBV5-8 to TRBJ2-6, with 12 positions matching TRBD1. Germline V lookup: CDR1 SGHTS, CDR2 YDEGEE. The CDR3 has 19 amino acids. Trimming took 4 bases from V and 1 from J; bases not matched to a gene: 9. CDR3 sequence reads: CASSELGQGAGSGANVLTF. In DNA form, the CDR3 reads TGTGCCAGCAGCGAATTGGGACAGGGGGCGGGGTCTGGGGCCAACGTCCTGACTTTC.

This clone was seen a few times. The chain joins TRBV5-1 to TRBJ1-1; no clear D. The germline V gene has CDR1 SGHRS and CDR2 YFSETQ. The V gene lost 2 bases and the J gene lost 1 base, with 6 bases spanning the gap. The CDR3 sequence is 13 residues long. The CDR3 sequence: CASSLKQNTEAFF. CDR3 DNA sequence: TGCGCCAGCAGCTTAAAACAGAACACTGAAGCTTTCTTT.

The chain employs TRBV5-6 and TRBJ1-5, with 7 nucleotides matching TRBD1. Germline V CDR1 and CDR2: SGHDT, YYEEEE. The CDR3 covers 16 residues. The trim removed 4 bases at V and 3 bases at J, leaving 10 bases unmatched. CDR3 nucleotides: TGTGCCAGCAGCCCGTCCCGGGACAGCTACAATCAGCCCCAGCATTTT. Amino acid sequence: CASSPSRDSYNQPQHF.

V is TRBV4-3 and J is TRBJ1-4, with D maybe TRBD1 (5 bases). The germline V gene encodes CDR1 LGHNA and CDR2 YSLEER. The length of the CDR3 is 15 residues. V shed 1 base and J shed 7 bases, with 13 bases lying between them. CDR3 in amino acids: CASSQGGGGGEKLFF. In DNA form, the CDR3 reads TGCGCCAGCAGCCAAGGGGGGGGAGGAGGTGAAAAACTGTTTTTT.

The J gene is TRBJ1-5, the V gene TRBV19, with 7 bases identical to TRBD1. The CDR3 has 19 residues. The germline V gene encodes CDR1 LNHDA and CDR2 SQIVND (reference sequence). V shed 3 bases and J 0 bases; nucleotides not matched to a gene: 14. This chain's CDR3 is CASSIHGFPGQDSNQPQHF. DNA of the CDR3: TGTGCCAGTAGTATTCACGGCTTTCCAGGACAGGATAGCAATCAGCCCCAGCATTTT.

This clone has only one observation. The chain employs TRBV5-1 and TRBJ2-3; 10 nucleotides agree with TRBD1. CDR1 and CDR2 (germline): SGHRS, YFSETQ. The CDR3 length is 15 residues. Trimming removed 6 bases from V and 3 bases from J; junction bases left unmatched: 7. CDR3 amino acids: CASTRQGAGTDTQYF. In nucleotides, the CDR3 is TGCGCCAGCACCAGACAGGGGGCCGGGACAGATACGCAGTATTTT. The full variable domain, in which reference TRBV5-1 and TRBJ2-3 provide the parts outside the CDR3, is KAGVTQTPRYLIKTRGQQVTLSCSPISGHRSVSWYQQTPGQGLQFLFEYFSETQRNKGNFPGRFSGRQFSNSRSEMNVSTLELGDSALYLCASTRQGAGTDTQYFGPGTRLTVL.

The chain recombines TRBV18 with TRBJ1-1; 8 positions agree with TRBD1. Trimming took 6 bases from V and 0 from J; bases not matched to a gene: 6. The CDR3 is made up of 15 amino acids. Germline CDR1 is KGHSH and CDR2 is LQKENI. The CDR3: CASSGRTGLNTEAFF. In DNA form, the CDR3 reads TGTGCCAGCTCGGGTAGGACAGGGCTGAACACTGAAGCTTTCTTT.

The gene calls are TRBV7-2 and TRBJ1-5; maybe TRBD1 (5 bases). The germline V gene encodes CDR1 SGHTA and CDR2 FQGNSA. With 5 bases removed from V and 4 bases from J, the gap between germline ends came to 18 bases. CDR3 length: 16 amino acids. The CDR3 nucleotides read TGTGCCAGCAGCCTTGGGGGGACGGATTCTAATCAGCCCCAGCATTTT. Translated: CASSLGGTDSNQPQHF.

This rearrangement joins TRBV12-3 or TRBV12-4 to TRBJ1-6; D may be TRBD1 (5 bases). The CDR3 is 12 residues long. V gave up 5 bases and J gave up 14 bases, with 13 bases separating them. The CDR3 loop reads CASSGTREALHF. For the CDR3, the DNA is TGTGCCAGCAGTGGGACCCGGGAGGCCCTCCACTTT.

This chain links TRBV5-1 with TRBJ1-2; D gene ambiguous. Germline CDR1 is SGHRS and CDR2 is YFSETQ. CDR3 length: 13 residues. Trimming pared 2 bases from V and 4 bases from J, leaving 9 bases between. The CDR3 is CASSFGESYGYTF. CDR3 coding DNA: TGCGCCAGCAGCTTTGGGGAGTCCTATGGCTACACCTTC.